What follows is one TCR beta chain and its context. Clones were read by immunoSEQ multiplex PCR, and TCRdb kept only the in-frame ones, dropping some. The data contain 100,000 to 140,000 clones, just under 95% of them singletons. The data stem from a study of T cell changes during pregnancy in multiple sclerosis. The V end was cut by 0 bases, the J end by 2 bases, with 10 bases between. Germline-derived CDR1 and CDR2 are SGHTA and FQGNSA. This CDR3 is built from 15 residues. Specimen: peripheral blood, collected in the third trimester of pregnancy. The receptor's source is a female donor in good health, enrolled as a control in a pregnancy study. The J gene is TRBJ1-2, the V gene TRBV7-2, with unresolved D. For the CDR3, the DNA is TGTGCCAGCAGCTTAGCGGCAGCTAGGAACTATGGCTACACCTTC. Residues: CASSLAAARNYGYTF.